This T cell receptor (beta chain) stems from a study of cytomegalovirus exposure and HLA in healthy donors. Notes on this clone: Its antigen is currently unknown.

The PCR made use of 60 Vbeta and 13 Jbeta primers. Profiling relied on immunoSEQ multiplex PCR, and the TCRdb table lists in-frame clones only, not all of them. The listing contains approximately 150,000 clones. Looked up from germline, CDR1 is LNHDA and CDR2 is SQIVND (reference sequence). CDR3 length: 15 residues. Study observations and caveats: Highest at DRB1 and lowest at HLA-C, TCR association rates differed among HLA loci in a later analysis. A list of more than 150 TCR beta chains associated with cytomegalovirus was given. Later on, an analysis tied some 17,000 TCR beta sequences to HLA alleles at 0.05 false discovery rate. Accurate predictions that matched the HLA-A and HLA-B alleles of most subjects were reportedly made from TCR beta sequences.

The rearrangement joins TRBV19 to TRBJ1-2; a weak D match, TRBD1 (5 bases). Source material: PBMCs. This sequence was found in a woman aged 40 to 50 in good health and CMV-seronegative. The CDR3 sequence is CAVVYSGEEGYGYTF. DNA of the CDR3: TGTGCGGTTGTATATTCGGGGGAAGAGGGCTATGGCTACACCTTC.